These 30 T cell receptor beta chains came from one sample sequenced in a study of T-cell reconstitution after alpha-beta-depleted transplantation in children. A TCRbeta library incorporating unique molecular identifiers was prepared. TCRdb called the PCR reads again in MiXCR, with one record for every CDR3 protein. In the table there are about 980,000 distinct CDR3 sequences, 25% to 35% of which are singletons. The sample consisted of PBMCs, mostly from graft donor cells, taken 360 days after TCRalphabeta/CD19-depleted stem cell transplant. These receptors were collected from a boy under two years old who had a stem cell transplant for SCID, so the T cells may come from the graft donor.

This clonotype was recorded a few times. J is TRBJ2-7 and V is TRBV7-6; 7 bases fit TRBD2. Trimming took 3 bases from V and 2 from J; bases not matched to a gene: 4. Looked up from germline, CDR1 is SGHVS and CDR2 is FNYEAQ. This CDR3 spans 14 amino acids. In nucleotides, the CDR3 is TGTGCCAGCAGCTTGGCTAGCGGTCCCTACGAGCAGTACTTC. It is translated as CASSLASGPYEQYF. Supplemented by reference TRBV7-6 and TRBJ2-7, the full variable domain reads GAGVSQSPRYKVTKRGQDVALRCDPISGHVSLYWYRQALGQGPEFLTYFNYEAQQDKSGLPNDRFSAERPEGSISTLTIQRTEQRDSAMYRCASSLASGPYEQYFGPGTRLTVT.

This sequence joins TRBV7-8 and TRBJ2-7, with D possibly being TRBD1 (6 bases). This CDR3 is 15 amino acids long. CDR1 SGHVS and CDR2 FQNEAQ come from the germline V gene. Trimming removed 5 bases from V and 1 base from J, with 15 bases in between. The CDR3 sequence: CASSNRDFTSYEQYF. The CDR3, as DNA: TGTGCCAGCAGCAACAGGGATTTTACTTCCTACGAGCAGTACTTC.

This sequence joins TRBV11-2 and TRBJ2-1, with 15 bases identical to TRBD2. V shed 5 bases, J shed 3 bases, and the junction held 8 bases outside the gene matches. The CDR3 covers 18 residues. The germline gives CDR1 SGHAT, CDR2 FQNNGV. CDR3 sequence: CASSTPGLAGGNYNEQFF. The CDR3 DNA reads TGTGCCAGCAGCACCCCGGGACTAGCGGGGGGCAACTACAATGAGCAGTTCTTC.

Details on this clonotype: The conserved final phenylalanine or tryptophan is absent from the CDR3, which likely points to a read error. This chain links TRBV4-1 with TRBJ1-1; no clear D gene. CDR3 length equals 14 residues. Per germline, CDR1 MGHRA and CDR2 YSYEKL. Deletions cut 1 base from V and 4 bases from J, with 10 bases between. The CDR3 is CASSQGPGFTEAFY. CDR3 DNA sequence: TGCGCCAGCAGCCAAGGTCCGGGGTTCACTGAAGCTTTCTAT.

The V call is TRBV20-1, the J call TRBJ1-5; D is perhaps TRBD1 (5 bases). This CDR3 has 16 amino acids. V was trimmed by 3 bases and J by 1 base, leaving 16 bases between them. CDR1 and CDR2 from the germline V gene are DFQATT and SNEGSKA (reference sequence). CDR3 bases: TGCAGTGCTAGTCGGGGTGGGGGTGGAAGCAATCAGCCCCAGCATTTT. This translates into CSASRGGGGSNQPQHF.

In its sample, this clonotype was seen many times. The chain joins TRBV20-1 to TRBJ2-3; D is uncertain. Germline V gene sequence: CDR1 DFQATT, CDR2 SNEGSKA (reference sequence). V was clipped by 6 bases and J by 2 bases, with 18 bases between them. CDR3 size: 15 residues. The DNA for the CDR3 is TGCAGTGCCGAGGTCCCTTCAGCTACCACAGATACGCAGTATTTT. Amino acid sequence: CSAEVPSATTDTQYF.

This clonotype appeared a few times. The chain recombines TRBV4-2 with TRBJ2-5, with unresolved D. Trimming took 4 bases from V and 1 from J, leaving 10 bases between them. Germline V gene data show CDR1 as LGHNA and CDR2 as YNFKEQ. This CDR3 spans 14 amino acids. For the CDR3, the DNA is TGTGCCAGCAGCCCGACGAACGTCCAAGAGACCCAGTACTTC. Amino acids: CASSPTNVQETQYF.

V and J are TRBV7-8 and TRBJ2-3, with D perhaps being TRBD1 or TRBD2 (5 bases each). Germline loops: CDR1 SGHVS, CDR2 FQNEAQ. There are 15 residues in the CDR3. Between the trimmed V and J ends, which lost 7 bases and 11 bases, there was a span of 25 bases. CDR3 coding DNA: TGTGCCAGCACCTTCAGGGACCCAGCAGTCGGGAAGCAGTATTTT. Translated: CASTFRDPAVGKQYF.

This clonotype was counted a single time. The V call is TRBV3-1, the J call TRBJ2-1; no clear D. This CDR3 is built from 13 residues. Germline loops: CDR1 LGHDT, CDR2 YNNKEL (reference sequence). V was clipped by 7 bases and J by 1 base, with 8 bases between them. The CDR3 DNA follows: TGTGCCAGCAAAGAAGGGTCCTACAATGAGCAGTTCTTC. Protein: CASKEGSYNEQFF.

DNA for the CDR3: TGTGCCAGCAGCTTAATCGGACAGGGCCACTCCTACGAGCAGTACTTC. It specifies CASSLIGQGHSYEQYF. The chain has TRBV7-8 and TRBJ2-7; the match to TRBD1 covers 8 bases. V trimming: 2 bases; J trimming: 0 bases; junction bases outside the gene matches: 6. CDR3 length equals 16 residues. CDR1 SGHVS and CDR2 FQNEAQ come from the germline V gene.

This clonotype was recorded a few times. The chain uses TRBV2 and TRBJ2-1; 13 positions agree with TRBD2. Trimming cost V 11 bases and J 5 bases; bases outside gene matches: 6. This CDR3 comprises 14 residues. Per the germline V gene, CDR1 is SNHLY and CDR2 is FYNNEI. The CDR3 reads CAGSGLAGDNEQFF. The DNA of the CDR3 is TGTGCCGGGTCAGGACTAGCGGGGGACAATGAGCAGTTCTTC. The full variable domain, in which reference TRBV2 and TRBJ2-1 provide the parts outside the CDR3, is EPEVTQTPSHQVTQMGQEVILRCVPISNHLYFYWYRQILGQKVEFLVSFYNNEISEKSEIFDDQFSVERPDGSNFTLKIRSTKLEDSAMYFCAGSGLAGDNEQFFGPGTRLTVL.

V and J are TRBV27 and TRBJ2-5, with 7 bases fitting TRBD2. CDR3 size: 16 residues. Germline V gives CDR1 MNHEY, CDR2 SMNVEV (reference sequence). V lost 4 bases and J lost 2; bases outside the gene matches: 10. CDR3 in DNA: TGTGCCAGCAGTTCCGGACTAGGGGCATATCAAGAGACCCAGTACTTC. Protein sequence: CASSSGLGAYQETQYF.

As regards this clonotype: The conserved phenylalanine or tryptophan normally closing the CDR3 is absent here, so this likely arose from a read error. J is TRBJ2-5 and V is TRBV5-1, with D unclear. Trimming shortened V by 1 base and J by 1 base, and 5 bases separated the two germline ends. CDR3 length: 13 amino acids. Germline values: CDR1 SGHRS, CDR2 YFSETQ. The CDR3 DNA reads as TGCGCCAGCAGCTTGCTTGGCCAAGAGACCCAGTACTTA. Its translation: CASSLLGQETQYL.

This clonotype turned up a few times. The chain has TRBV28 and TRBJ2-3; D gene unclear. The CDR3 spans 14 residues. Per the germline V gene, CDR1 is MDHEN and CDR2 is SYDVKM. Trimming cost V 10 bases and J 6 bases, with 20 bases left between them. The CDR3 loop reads CAIGPGGFIDTQYF. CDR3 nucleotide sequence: TGTGCCATCGGCCCGGGCGGATTTATCGATACGCAGTATTTT.

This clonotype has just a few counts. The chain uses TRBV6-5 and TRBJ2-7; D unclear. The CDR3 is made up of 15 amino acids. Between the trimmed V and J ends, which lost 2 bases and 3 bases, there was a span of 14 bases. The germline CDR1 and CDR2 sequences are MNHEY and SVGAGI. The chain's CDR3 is CASSYRVGQLYEQYF. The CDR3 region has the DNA TGTGCCAGCAGTTACAGGGTCGGGCAGCTCTACGAGCAGTACTTC.

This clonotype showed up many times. CDR3 nucleotide sequence: TGCAGCGCCCCGGAGACGAACACCGGGGAGCTGTTTTTT. Its translation is CSAPETNTGELFF. V usage is TRBV29-1 and J usage is TRBJ2-2, with D unclear. This CDR3 contains 13 residues. Germline CDR1 is SQVTM and CDR2 is ANQGSEA. Between the trimmed V and J ends, which lost 7 bases and 0 bases, there was a span of 9 bases.

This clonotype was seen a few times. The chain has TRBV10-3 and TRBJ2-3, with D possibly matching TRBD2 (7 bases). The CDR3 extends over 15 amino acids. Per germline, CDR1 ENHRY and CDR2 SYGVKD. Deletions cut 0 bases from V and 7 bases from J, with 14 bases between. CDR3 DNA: TGTGCCATCAGTGAGTCGCGCGGGGGCGGGAATACGCAGTATTTT. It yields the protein CAISESRGGGNTQYF.

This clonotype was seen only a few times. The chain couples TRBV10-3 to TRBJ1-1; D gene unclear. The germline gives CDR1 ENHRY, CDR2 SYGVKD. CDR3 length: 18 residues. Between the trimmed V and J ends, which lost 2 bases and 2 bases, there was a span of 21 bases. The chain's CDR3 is CAISERPHARAVNTEAFF. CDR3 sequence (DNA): TGTGCCATCAGTGAGCGCCCACACGCTCGGGCAGTAAACACTGAAGCTTTCTTT.

CDR3 sequence reads: CASSYRTTGDGYTF. The CDR3 DNA follows: TGTGCCAGCAGTTACAGGACCACAGGCGATGGCTACACCTTC. The chain carries TRBV6-5 and TRBJ1-2, with D possibly being TRBD1 (5 bases). The V gene's germline CDR1 is MNHEY and CDR2 SVGAGI. V was clipped by 2 bases and J by 6 bases, with 13 bases between them. The CDR3 is 14 amino acids.

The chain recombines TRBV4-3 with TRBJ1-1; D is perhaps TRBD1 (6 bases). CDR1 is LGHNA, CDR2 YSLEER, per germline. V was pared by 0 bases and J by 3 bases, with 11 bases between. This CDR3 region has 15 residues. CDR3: CASSQEPYRDTEAFF. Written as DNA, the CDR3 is TGCGCCAGCAGCCAAGAACCTTACAGGGACACTGAAGCTTTCTTT.

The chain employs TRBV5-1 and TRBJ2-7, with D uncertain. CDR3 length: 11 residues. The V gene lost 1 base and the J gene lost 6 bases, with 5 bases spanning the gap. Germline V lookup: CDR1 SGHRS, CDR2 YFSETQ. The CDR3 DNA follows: TGCGCCAGCAGCTTGCCCCGCGAGCAGTACTTC. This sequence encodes CASSLPREQYF.

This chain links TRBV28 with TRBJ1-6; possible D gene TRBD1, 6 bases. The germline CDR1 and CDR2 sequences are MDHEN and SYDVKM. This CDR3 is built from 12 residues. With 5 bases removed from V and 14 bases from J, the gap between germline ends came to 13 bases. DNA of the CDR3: TGTGCCAGCAGTCTGGACAGTCGGACCCTCCACTTT. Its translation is CASSLDSRTLHF.

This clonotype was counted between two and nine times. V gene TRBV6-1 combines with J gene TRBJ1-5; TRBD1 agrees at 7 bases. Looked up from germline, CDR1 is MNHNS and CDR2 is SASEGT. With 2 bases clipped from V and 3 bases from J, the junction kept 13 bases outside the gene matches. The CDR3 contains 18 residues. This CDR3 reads CASSERTGTVRSNQPQHF. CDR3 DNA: TGTGCCAGCAGTGAACGGACCGGGACAGTGCGTTCCAATCAGCCCCAGCATTTT.

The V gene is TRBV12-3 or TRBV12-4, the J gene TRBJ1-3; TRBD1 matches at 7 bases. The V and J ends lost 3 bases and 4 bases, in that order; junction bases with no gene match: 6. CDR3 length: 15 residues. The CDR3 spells CASSLGTVGGNTIYF. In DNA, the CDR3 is TGTGCCAGCAGTTTGGGGACAGTCGGGGGAAACACCATATATTTT.

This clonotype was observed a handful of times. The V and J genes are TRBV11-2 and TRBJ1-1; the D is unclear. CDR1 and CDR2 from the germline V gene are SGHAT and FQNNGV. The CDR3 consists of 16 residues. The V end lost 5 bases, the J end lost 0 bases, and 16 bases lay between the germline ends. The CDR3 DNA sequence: TGTGCCAGCAGCGGATGGCCAAGCGGTATGAACACTGAAGCTTTCTTT. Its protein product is CASSGWPSGMNTEAFF.

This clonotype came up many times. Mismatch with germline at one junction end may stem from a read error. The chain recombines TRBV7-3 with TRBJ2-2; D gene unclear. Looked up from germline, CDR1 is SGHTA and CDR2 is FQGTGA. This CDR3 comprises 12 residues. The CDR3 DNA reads TGTGCCAGCAGCTCCAACAGCGGGGAGCTGTTTTTT. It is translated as CASSSNSGELFF. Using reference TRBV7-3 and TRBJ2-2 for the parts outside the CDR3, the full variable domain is GAGVSQTPSNKVTEKGKYVELRCDPISGHTALYWYRQSLGQGPEFLIYFQGTGAADDSGLPNDRFFAVRPEGSVSTLKIQRTERGDSAVYLCASSSNSGELFFGEGSRLTVL.

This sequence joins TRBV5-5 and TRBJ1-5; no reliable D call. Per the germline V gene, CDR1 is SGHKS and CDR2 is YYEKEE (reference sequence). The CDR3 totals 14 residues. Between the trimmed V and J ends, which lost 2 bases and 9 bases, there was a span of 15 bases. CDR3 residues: CASSLTTAKMPQHF. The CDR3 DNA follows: TGTGCCAGCAGCTTAACCACAGCGAAGATGCCCCAGCATTTT.

The CDR3 region is CASSLVPWNYEQYF. The CDR3 DNA follows: TGCGCCAGCAGCTTGGTACCCTGGAACTACGAGCAGTACTTC. The J gene is TRBJ2-7, the V gene TRBV5-1, with D unresolved. The germline V gene has CDR1 SGHRS and CDR2 YFSETQ. The CDR3 length is 14 residues. V was pared by 0 bases and J by 3 bases, with 10 bases between. Full variable domain (remainder filled in from reference TRBV5-1 and TRBJ2-7): KAGVTQTPRYLIKTRGQQVTLSCSPISGHRSVSWYQQTPGQGLQFLFEYFSETQRNKGNFPGRFSGRQFSNSRSEMNVSTLELGDSALYLCASSLVPWNYEQYFGPGTRLTVT.

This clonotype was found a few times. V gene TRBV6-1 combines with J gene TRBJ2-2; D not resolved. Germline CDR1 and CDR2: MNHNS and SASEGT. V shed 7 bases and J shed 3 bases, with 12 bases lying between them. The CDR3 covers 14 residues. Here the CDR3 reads CASMDENHTGELFF. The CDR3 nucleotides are TGTGCCAGCATGGACGAGAATCACACCGGGGAGCTGTTTTTT.

The CDR3 DNA reads TGTGCCAGCAGCCCCAACCCGACAGTTTACAATGAGCAGTTCTTC. Its translation: CASSPNPTVYNEQFF. The rearrangement joins TRBV9 to TRBJ2-1, with a weak D call TRBD1 (5 bases). CDR3 length: 15 residues. V lost 4 bases and J lost 4, with 15 bases in between. Germline V gene lookup returns CDR1 SGDLS and CDR2 YYNGEE.